This T cell receptor (beta chain) was observed in a study of cytomegalovirus exposure and HLA in healthy donors. Study observations and caveats: The study found most TCR sequences rare, yet found some public TCRs in many donors. When analyzed later, a missense DCLRE1C variant was found to be linked to TCR beta V- and J-gene trimming.

Vbeta (60) and Jbeta (13) primers were used in the PCR. The table came from immunoSEQ multiplex PCR; TCRdb's copy has only in-frame clones and leaves some out. The data hold roughly 160,000 clones, with around 80% observed a single time. This clone was observed once. Antigen: not known. This receptor was identified in a male donor in good health and CMV-seronegative. Sequences were obtained from PBMCs.

The CDR3 DNA is TGTGCCAGTGAAGGACAGGGCCTTTTTGCTTTCTTT. Amino acid sequence: CASEGQGLFAFF. The J gene is TRBJ1-1, the V gene TRBV19; 8 bases align to TRBD1. This CDR3 contains 12 residues. Germline V lookup: CDR1 LNHDA, CDR2 SQIVND (reference sequence). V trimming: 8 bases; J trimming: 11 bases; junction bases outside the gene matches: 10.